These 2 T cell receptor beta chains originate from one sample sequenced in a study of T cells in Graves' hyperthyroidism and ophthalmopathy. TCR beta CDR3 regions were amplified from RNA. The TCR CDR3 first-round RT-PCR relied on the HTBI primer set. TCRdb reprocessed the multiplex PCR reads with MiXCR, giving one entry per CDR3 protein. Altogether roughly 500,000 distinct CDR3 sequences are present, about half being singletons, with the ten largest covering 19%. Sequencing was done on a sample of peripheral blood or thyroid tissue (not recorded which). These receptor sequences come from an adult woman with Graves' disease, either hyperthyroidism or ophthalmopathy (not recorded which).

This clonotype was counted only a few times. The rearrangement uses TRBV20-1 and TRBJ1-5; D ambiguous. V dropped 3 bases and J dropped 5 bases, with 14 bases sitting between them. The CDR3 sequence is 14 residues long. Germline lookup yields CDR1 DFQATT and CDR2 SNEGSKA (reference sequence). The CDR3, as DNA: TGCAGTGCTAGCCGTGGTACGGTCGATCAGCCCCAGCATTTT. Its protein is CSASRGTVDQPQHF.

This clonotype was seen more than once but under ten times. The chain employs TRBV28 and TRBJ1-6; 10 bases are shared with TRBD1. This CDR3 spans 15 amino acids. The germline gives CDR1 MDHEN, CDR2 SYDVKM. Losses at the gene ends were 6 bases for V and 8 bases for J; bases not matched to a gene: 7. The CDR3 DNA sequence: TGTGCCAGCAGAGCCCCGGGACAGGGGTATTCACCCCTCCACTTT. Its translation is CASRAPGQGYSPLHF.